The next 7 T cell receptor beta chains were all read from a single sample in a study of blood T cell repertoires in COVID-19. The repertoire was sequenced with immunoSEQ multiplex PCR; TCRdb's copy has only in-frame clones and lacks some. In the table there are about 290,000 clones, approximately 88% of which are singletons. Input material: peripheral blood. The receptors shown here come from a woman aged 40 to 55 who had recovered from COVID-19.

This rearrangement joins TRBV19 to TRBJ2-1, with D maybe TRBD2 (5 bases). This CDR3 has 11 amino acids. V dropped 3 bases and J dropped 8 bases, with 5 bases sitting between them. Germline CDR1 reads LNHDA; CDR2 reads SQIVND (reference sequence). CDR3 coding DNA: TGTGCCAGTAGTATGAGGGATGAGCAGTTCTTC. It yields the protein CASSMRDEQFF.

The chain uses TRBV30 and TRBJ1-3, with D unclear. V lost 0 bases and J lost 4, with 10 bases in between. The CDR3 totals 14 residues. Germline CDR1 and CDR2: GTSNPN and SVGIG (reference sequence). CDR3 nucleotide sequence: TGTGCCTGGAGTGTACACAGTCCAGGAAACACCATATATTTT. Protein sequence: CAWSVHSPGNTIYF.

The chain has TRBV5-1 and TRBJ1-2, with 7 bases matching TRBD1. This CDR3 region has 15 residues. CDR1 and CDR2 from the germline V gene are SGHRS and YFSETQ. V lost 0 bases, J lost 6 bases, and 8 bases stayed unmatched. This CDR3 reads CASSLEGGGGNGYTF. The CDR3 DNA follows: TGCGCCAGCAGCTTGGAAGGTGGAGGGGGCAATGGCTACACCTTC.

The chain is built from TRBV3-1 (or the pseudogene TRBV3-2) and TRBJ2-3, with D possibly TRBD2 on 5 matching bases. The CDR3 loop spans 16 amino acids. V lost 0 bases and J lost 3, with 13 bases in between. Germline V gene data show CDR1 as LGHDT and CDR2 as YNNKEL (reference sequence). The CDR3 nucleotides read TGTGCCAGCAGCCAAGATTTCGGCGGGTTTACAGATACGCAGTATTTT. Amino acids: CASSQDFGGFTDTQYF.

V and J are TRBV5-6 and TRBJ1-6; 10 bases map to TRBD1. CDR1 SGHDT and CDR2 YYEEEE come from the germline V gene. Trimming took 0 bases from V and 6 from J; bases not matched to a gene: 3. The CDR3 consists of 16 residues. The DNA for the CDR3 is TGTGCCAGCAGCTTGGGACAGGGGGCTGGTAATTCACCCCTCCACTTT. This sequence encodes CASSLGQGAGNSPLHF.

Only one count was recorded for this clone. The V and J genes are TRBV10-3 and TRBJ1-2; weak D call: TRBD1 (5 bases). Germline V gives CDR1 ENHRY, CDR2 SYGVKD. V was shortened by 3 bases and J by 2 bases, with 16 bases between the two germline ends. The CDR3 runs to 16 residues. The CDR3 loop reads CAISDGGAGINYGYTF. Here the CDR3 DNA reads TGTGCCATCAGTGACGGAGGGGCTGGTATAAACTATGGCTACACCTTC.

The rearrangement joins TRBV18 to TRBJ2-1, with 8 nucleotides matching TRBD2. V shed 5 bases, J shed 8 bases, and the junction held 11 bases outside the gene matches. The CDR3 consists of 15 residues. CDR1 and CDR2 from the germline V gene are KGHSH and LQKENI. The CDR3 is CASSELAELTYEQFF. The CDR3 DNA reads TGTGCCAGCTCAGAACTAGCGGAGTTAACCTATGAGCAGTTCTTC.